A selection of T cell receptor beta chains follows, all from one sample in a study of CD8 T cells in Susac syndrome. MiXCR was run by TCRdb on the immunoSEQ multiplex PCR reads, yielding one entry per CDR3 protein. The repertoire has fewer than 250,000 distinct CDR3 sequences, about 90% of them found once; the top ten carry around 0.15%. Sequencing used CD8+ T cells from PBMCs. The receptors shown here come from a human donor with multiple sclerosis. CDR3s include the opening cysteine and the closing phenylalanine or tryptophan. Each record gives: clone size, D gene, V gene, J gene, CDR3 protein, CDR3 DNA. D genes are given only for firm matches. Clone size appears in some rows only: once, few, many, or a class for an expanded clone.

size: -
D: -
V: TRBV7-9
J: TRBJ2-7
CDR3: CASSTTGASGYEQYF
DNA: TGTGCCAGCAGCACTACAGGGGCTAGCGGCTACGAGCAGTACTTC

size: -
D: TRBD2
V: TRBV12-3/TRBV12-4
J: TRBJ2-5
CDR3: CASSFRAGDAAQYF
DNA: TGTGCCAGCAGTTTTAGGGCGGGGGACGCGGCCCAGTACTTC

size: -
D: TRBD1
V: TRBV10-3
J: TRBJ2-5
CDR3: CAISGRDSQETQYF
DNA: TGTGCCATCAGTGGCCGGGACAGCCAAGAGACCCAGTACTTC

size: -
D: TRBD1
V: TRBV28
J: TRBJ2-7
CDR3: CAWGTDYEQYF
DNA: TGTGCTTGGGGGACAGACTACGAGCAGTACTTC

size: -
D: TRBD2
V: TRBV3-1
J: TRBJ2-1
CDR3: CASSPSGTSVFGNEQFF
DNA: TGTGCCAGCAGCCCATCCGGGACTAGCGTTTTTGGCAATGAGCAGTTCTTC

size: -
D: -
V: TRBV19
J: TRBJ1-5
CDR3: CASSAAGFQPQHF
DNA: TGTGCCAGTAGCGCGGCGGGCTTTCAGCCCCAGCATTTT

size: -
D: TRBD2
V: TRBV12-3/TRBV12-4
J: TRBJ2-2
CDR3: CASSLGGKYTGELFF
DNA: TGTGCCAGCAGTTTGGGAGGGAAATACACCGGGGAGCTGTTTTTT

size: -
D: -
V: TRBV9
J: TRBJ2-1
CDR3: CASSVGGTASYNEQFF
DNA: TGTGCCAGCAGCGTAGGGGGGACCGCCTCCTACAATGAGCAGTTCTTC

size: -
D: -
V: TRBV19
J: TRBJ1-3
CDR3: CASSNFLETGNTIYF
DNA: TGTGCCAGTAGTAACTTCCTGGAGACTGGAAACACCATATATTTT

size: -
D: -
V: TRBV7-9
J: TRBJ1-1
CDR3: CASSLIAGGPEAFF
DNA: TGTGCCAGCAGCTTGATCGCGGGAGGACCTGAAGCTTTCTTT

size: once
D: -
V: TRBV15
J: TRBJ1-1
CDR3: CATSRGAPPSTEAFF
DNA: TGTGCCACCAGCAGAGGGGCCCCCCCTTCAACTGAAGCTTTCTTT

size: -
D: -
V: TRBV12-5
J: TRBJ1-2
CDR3: CASGRTGAKGYTF
DNA: TGTGCTAGTGGACGGACGGGGGCCAAAGGCTACACCTTC

size: -
D: -
V: TRBV5-1
J: TRBJ2-6
CDR3: CASSLVARLYSGANVLTF
DNA: TGCGCCAGCAGCTTGGTGGCCAGGTTGTACTCTGGGGCCAACGTCCTGACTTTC

size: -
D: TRBD1
V: TRBV20-1
J: TRBJ1-5
CDR3: CSARGDRGNQPQHF
DNA: TGCAGTGCTAGAGGGGACAGGGGGAATCAGCCCCAGCATTTT

size: -
D: TRBD2
V: TRBV5-1
J: TRBJ2-3
CDR3: CASSLESGRSDTQYF
DNA: TGCGCCAGCAGCTTGGAGAGCGGGAGATCAGATACGCAGTATTTT

size: -
D: TRBD2
V: TRBV4-2
J: TRBJ2-7
CDR3: CASSQERGLADYEQYF
DNA: TGTGCCAGCAGCCAAGAACGGGGACTAGCGGATTACGAGCAGTACTTC

size: -
D: -
V: TRBV11-2
J: TRBJ2-7
CDR3: CASTVNPGLKIYEQYF
DNA: TGTGCCAGCACCGTTAACCCGGGTCTAAAAATTTACGAGCAGTACTTC

size: -
D: TRBD1
V: TRBV19
J: TRBJ1-5
CDR3: CASSPWTGDNQPQHF
DNA: TGTGCCAGTAGTCCCTGGACAGGGGACAATCAGCCCCAGCATTTT

size: few
D: -
V: TRBV20-1
J: TRBJ2-7
CDR3: CTARGLGSYEQYF
DNA: TGCACCGCACGGGGACTTGGATCCTACGAGCAGTACTTC

size: -
D: TRBD1
V: TRBV3-1
J: TRBJ2-7
CDR3: CASSQTLGQAYEQYF
DNA: TGTGCCAGCAGCCAAACTCTGGGACAGGCCTACGAGCAGTACTTC

size: -
D: TRBD1
V: TRBV4-1
J: TRBJ1-1
CDR3: CASSQVRGGTGGIPGNTEAFF
DNA: TGCGCCAGCAGCCAAGTCCGGGGCGGGACAGGGGGTATTCCGGGGAACACTGAAGCTTTCTTT

size: once
D: -
V: TRBV4-1
J: TRBJ1-1
CDR3: CASSQKGNMNTEAFF
DNA: TGCGCCAGCAGCCAAAAGGGGAATATGAACACTGAAGCTTTCTTT

size: once
D: -
V: TRBV2
J: TRBJ2-1
CDR3: CANEYILSSLPQSRPSNEQFF
DNA: TGTGCCAACGAATACATACTCTCTAGCCTGCCCCAATCTCGGCCCTCCAATGAGCAGTTCTTC

size: -
D: -
V: TRBV9
J: TRBJ2-1
CDR3: CASSVRGVSSYNEQFF
DNA: TGTGCCAGCAGCGTCCGAGGGGTGAGCTCCTACAATGAGCAGTTCTTC

size: -
D: TRBD2
V: TRBV29-1
J: TRBJ2-3
CDR3: CSVDGTSGGGTDTQYF
DNA: TGCAGCGTTGATGGGACTAGCGGGGGGGGCACAGATACGCAGTATTTT

size: -
D: -
V: TRBV15
J: TRBJ2-1
CDR3: CATSRGLVSFF
DNA: TGTGCCACCAGCAGAGGACTAGTTTCGTTCTTC

size: -
D: -
V: TRBV19
J: TRBJ2-6
CDR3: CASSTYSGANVLTF
DNA: TGTGCCAGTAGTACTTACTCTGGGGCCAACGTCCTGACTTTC

size: -
D: -
V: TRBV2
J: TRBJ2-7
CDR3: CASSGQGGTYEQYF
DNA: TGTGCCAGCAGTGGGCAGGGGGGCACCTACGAGCAGTACTTC

size: -
D: -
V: TRBV24-1
J: TRBJ2-3
CDR3: CATSPDEGRLRTDTQYF
DNA: TGTGCCACCAGCCCCGATGAGGGGAGACTTCGCACAGATACGCAGTATTTT

size: -
D: TRBD2
V: TRBV20-1
J: TRBJ2-3
CDR3: CSAPGTSGKTDTQYF
DNA: TGCAGTGCTCCCGGGACTAGCGGGAAGACAGATACGCAGTATTTT

size: few
D: -
V: TRBV10-3
J: TRBJ2-7
CDR3: CAISDTTGTSSYEQYF
DNA: TGTGCCATCAGTGATACAACAGGGACCAGCTCCTACGAGCAGTACTTC

size: -
D: TRBD1
V: TRBV2
J: TRBJ1-2
CDR3: CASRTGEYGYTF
DNA: TGTGCCAGCAGGACAGGGGAGTATGGCTACACCTTC

size: -
D: -
V: TRBV6-5
J: TRBJ2-2
CDR3: CASSYAVVGGRDAGELFF
DNA: TGTGCCAGCAGTTACGCCGTTGTTGGAGGGCGGGACGCCGGGGAGCTGTTTTTT